What follows are 19 T cell receptor beta chains derived from one specimen sequenced in a study of cytomegalovirus exposure and HLA in healthy donors. PCR involved 60 Vbeta and 13 Jbeta primers. Profiling relied on immunoSEQ multiplex PCR, and the TCRdb table lists in-frame clones only, not all of them. The data contain 150,000 to 200,000 clones, more than 75% of them singletons. Sample: PBMCs. These receptors were taken from a woman between 50 and 59 years old in good health and CMV-seropositive.

This sequence joins TRBV10-3 and TRBJ2-2; the D gene is possibly TRBD2 (6 bases). Germline CDR1 and CDR2: ENHRY and SYGVKD. V was cut by 8 bases and J by 1 base, with 17 bases left in between. The CDR3 extends over 16 amino acids. The CDR3 DNA reads as TGTGCCATCGGGGCTTCGGAGGGAGTGAACACCGGGGAGCTGTTTTTT. Its protein product is CAIGASEGVNTGELFF.

This sequence joins TRBV30 and TRBJ1-1; D uncertain. From germline, CDR1 is GTSNPN and CDR2 SVGIG (reference sequence). The CDR3 contains 13 residues. Trimming removed 0 bases at V and 1 base at J, with 6 bases between. The chain's CDR3 is CAWSVRKNTEAFF. CDR3 in DNA: TGTGCCTGGAGTGTTAGAAAGAACACTGAAGCTTTCTTT.

The chain joins TRBV6-6 to TRBJ2-2; D may be TRBD2 (5 bases). This CDR3 is 14 amino acids long. Germline V gene lookup returns CDR1 MNHNY and CDR2 SVGAGI (reference sequence). The V end was cut by 6 bases, the J end by 2 bases, with 10 bases between. This CDR3 reads CASRELENTGELFF. The CDR3 DNA reads as TGTGCCAGCAGAGAACTAGAAAACACCGGGGAGCTGTTTTTT.

This chain uses TRBV18 with TRBJ1-1, with D perhaps matching TRBD1 (5 bases). V lost 5 bases and J lost 3, with 10 bases in between. Germline assignment: CDR1 KGHSH and CDR2 LQKENI. CDR3 length equals 13 residues. This chain's CDR3 is CASSSDTYTEAFF. For the CDR3, the DNA is TGTGCCAGCTCATCGGACACCTACACTGAAGCTTTCTTT.

The V call is TRBV2, the J call TRBJ2-7; D perhaps matches TRBD1 (5 bases). Germline V gene lookup returns CDR1 SNHLY and CDR2 FYNNEI. The ends were cut back, 9 bases at V and 0 bases at J, with 9 bases in the middle. This CDR3 is built from 12 residues. The CDR3 DNA follows: TGTGCCAGTCGGACAACCTCCTACGAGCAGTACTTC. This encodes CASRTTSYEQYF.

The chain uses TRBV6-5 and TRBJ1-4; D perhaps matches TRBD1 (6 bases). V dropped 6 bases and J dropped 4 bases, with 15 bases sitting between them. In germline, CDR1 is MNHEY, CDR2 SVGAGI. The CDR3 loop spans 15 amino acids. Here the CDR3 DNA reads TGTGCCAGCAGCCCCCGGGGGGGCTATAATGAAAAACTGTTTTTT. It yields the protein CASSPRGGYNEKLFF.

This chain joins TRBV7-2 and TRBJ2-3, with 13 bases fitting TRBD2. Germline V gives CDR1 SGHTA, CDR2 FQGNSA. The V gene end was trimmed by 1 base and the J gene end by 3 bases; junction bases not matched to a gene: 10. The CDR3 has 19 amino acids. The CDR3 bases are TGTGCCAGCAGCTTAGGTCTGGGTGGACTAGCGGGAGTAACAGATACGCAGTATTTT. Protein: CASSLGLGGLAGVTDTQYF.

This chain joins TRBV18 and TRBJ2-1; 10 nucleotides line up with TRBD2. The CDR3 runs 16 residues. The J segment lost 7 bases and the V segment lost 1 base, leaving 7 bases of the junction unmatched. Germline lookup yields CDR1 KGHSH and CDR2 LQKENI. CDR3 DNA sequence: TGTGCCAGCTCACCACAGCCTAGCGGGAGTGGGAATGAGCAGTTCTTC. Its protein product is CASSPQPSGSGNEQFF.

V is TRBV4-2 and J is TRBJ1-1, with 8 bases matching TRBD1. The trim removed 2 bases at V and 10 bases at J, leaving 12 bases unmatched. This CDR3 comprises 15 residues. Germline V gene lookup returns CDR1 LGHNA and CDR2 YNFKEQ. This CDR3 reads CASSQPGQVTPGAFF. The DNA for the CDR3 is TGTGCCAGCAGCCAACCGGGACAGGTTACTCCGGGAGCTTTCTTT.

In the case of this clone: Other DNA sequences in this sample translate to the same CDR3. The V and J genes are TRBV28 and TRBJ2-3; D is unclear. The CDR3 length is 13 residues. Per germline, CDR1 MDHEN and CDR2 SYDVKM. V was cut by 6 bases and J by 0 bases, with 7 bases left in between. The CDR3 sequence: CASSPPSTDTQYF. The CDR3 DNA sequence: TGTGCCAGCAGCCCCCCGAGCACAGATACGCAGTATTTT.

Points on this clone: Distinct nucleotide sequences in the sample also encode this CDR3. The chain's CDR3 is CASSYRDRGSYEQYF. Here the CDR3 DNA reads TGTGCCAGCAGTTACAGGGACAGGGGCTCCTACGAGCAGTACTTC. The chain joins TRBV6-5 to TRBJ2-7, with 10 bases that match TRBD1. V was pared by 2 bases and J by 0 bases, with 1 base of the junction left unmatched. From germline, CDR1 is MNHEY and CDR2 SVGAGI. The CDR3 totals 15 residues.

The CDR3 region is CAISGQGSLAEAFF. The DNA of the CDR3 is TGTGCCATCAGCGGACAGGGGAGTTTGGCTGAAGCTTTCTTT. The gene calls are TRBV10-3 and TRBJ1-1, with TRBD1 identical over 9 bases. The ends lost 6 bases at V and 6 bases at J; junction bases unmatched: 8. The V gene's germline CDR1 is ENHRY and CDR2 SYGVKD. The CDR3 totals 14 residues.

This clone came up once. The rearrangement links TRBV5-1 to TRBJ2-5; 9 positions agree with TRBD1. The junction had 1 base not matched to a gene; V was cut back by 0 bases and J by 4 bases. CDR3 size: 14 residues. The germline CDR1 and CDR2 sequences are SGHRS and YFSETQ. The CDR3 loop is CASSLEQGAETQYF. Here the CDR3 DNA reads TGCGCCAGCAGCTTGGAACAGGGGGCAGAGACCCAGTACTTC. The full variable domain, in which reference TRBV5-1 and TRBJ2-5 provide the parts outside the CDR3, is KAGVTQTPRYLIKTRGQQVTLSCSPISGHRSVSWYQQTPGQGLQFLFEYFSETQRNKGNFPGRFSGRQFSNSRSEMNVSTLELGDSALYLCASSLEQGAETQYFGPGTRLLVL.

The chain links TRBV9 to TRBJ2-7; 9 positions match TRBD1. From germline, CDR1 is SGDLS and CDR2 YYNGEE. Germline trimming cut 6 bases from V and 2 bases from J; bases unmatched to any gene: 12. This CDR3 spans 16 amino acids. The CDR3 DNA follows: TGTGCCAGCAAAAACCCGAAGGACAGGGGCGCCTACGAGCAGTACTTC. This sequence encodes CASKNPKDRGAYEQYF.

This chain joins TRBV30 and TRBJ2-7, with 11 bases identical to TRBD2. With 2 bases clipped from V and 2 bases from J, the junction kept 2 bases outside the gene matches. The germline CDR1 and CDR2 sequences are GTSNPN and SVGIG (reference sequence). The CDR3 extends over 14 amino acids. CDR3 sequence: CAWSTSGGTYEQYF. CDR3 nucleotide sequence: TGTGCCTGGAGTACTAGCGGGGGAACCTACGAGCAGTACTTC. Full variable domain (remainder filled in from reference TRBV30 and TRBJ2-7): SQTIHQWPATLVQPVGSPLSLECTVEGTSNPNLYWYRQAAGRGLQLLFYSVGIGQISSEVPQNLSASRPQDRQFILSSKKLLLSDSGFYLCAWSTSGGTYEQYFGPGTRLTVT.

This chain links TRBV5-1 with TRBJ2-2; TRBD1 might be the D (5 bases). Trimming shortened V by 6 bases and J by 3 bases, and 15 bases separated the two germline ends. The CDR3 is 15 residues long. Per germline, CDR1 SGHRS and CDR2 YFSETQ. The CDR3 region has the DNA TGCGCCAGCAAACAGCAGGGTCTGGACACCGGGGAGCTGTTTTTT. Translating it yields CASKQQGLDTGELFF. Using reference TRBV5-1 and TRBJ2-2 for the parts outside the CDR3, the full variable domain is KAGVTQTPRYLIKTRGQQVTLSCSPISGHRSVSWYQQTPGQGLQFLFEYFSETQRNKGNFPGRFSGRQFSNSRSEMNVSTLELGDSALYLCASKQQGLDTGELFFGEGSRLTVL.

The rearrangement links TRBV5-4 to TRBJ1-2; 7 positions agree with TRBD1. The CDR3 is 16 residues long. The germline gives CDR1 SGHNT, CDR2 YYREEE (reference sequence). J lost 1 base, V lost 0 bases, and 6 bases had no gene match. CDR3 nucleotide sequence: TGTGCCAGCAGCTTGGAACTGACAGGGCTTAACTATGGCTACACCTTC. This encodes CASSLELTGLNYGYTF.

The chain employs TRBV5-5 and TRBJ2-7; TRBD1 agrees at 9 bases. Losses at the gene ends were 7 bases for V and 4 bases for J; bases not matched to a gene: 9. Per germline, CDR1 SGHKS and CDR2 YYEKEE (reference sequence). The CDR3 has 14 residues. CDR3 nucleotide sequence: TGTGCCAGCGGACCGGGACAGGGTCTTTACGAGCAGTACTTC. Protein: CASGPGQGLYEQYF.

This sequence joins TRBV7-2 and TRBJ1-1; maybe TRBD1 (5 bases). The CDR3 runs to 15 residues. V lost 5 bases and J lost 0, with 13 bases in between. Germline CDR1 and CDR2: SGHTA and FQGNSA. CDR3 protein: CASSAPGGLNTEAFF. The CDR3 coding sequence is TGTGCCAGCAGCGCCCCGGGGGGGTTGAACACTGAAGCTTTCTTT.